This is a list of T cell receptor beta chains from one sample in a study of control samples from healthy donors and cancer patients. This table comes from immunoSEQ multiplex PCR, and its TCRdb copy is limited to in-frame clones, with some not included. The sample includes approximately 58,000 clones, about nine tenths of them seen just once. Sequencing input: PBMCs. These TCRs come from a man in his fifties or sixties with head and neck cancer. Each CDR3 is given with its conserved first and last residue.

j_gene: TRBJ1-2; v_gene: TRBV4-3; CDR3aa: CASSPQLADGYTF
j_gene: TRBJ1-5; v_gene: TRBV27; CDR3aa: CASSLTLNQPQHF
j_gene: TRBJ1-5; v_gene: TRBV30; CDR3aa: CAWNGGSLKPQHF
j_gene: TRBJ2-3; v_gene: TRBV15; CDR3aa: CATSLGGSTDTQYF
j_gene: TRBJ2-7; v_gene: TRBV24-1; CDR3aa: CATSMGQGVYEQYF
j_gene: TRBJ1-2; v_gene: TRBV5-1; CDR3aa: CASSLQENYGYTF
j_gene: TRBJ1-2; v_gene: TRBV18; CDR3aa: CASSPQGTVYGYTF
j_gene: TRBJ2-5; v_gene: TRBV4-3; CDR3aa: CASSQDLRETQYF
j_gene: TRBJ2-2; v_gene: TRBV27; CDR3aa: CASSLMGQLTGELFF
j_gene: TRBJ2-5; v_gene: TRBV19; CDR3aa: CASSAEGDRMIQETQYF
j_gene: TRBJ1-4; v_gene: TRBV30; CDR3aa: CACSRGLATNEKLFF
j_gene: TRBJ2-2; v_gene: TRBV7-9; CDR3aa: CASKIQGASGELFF
j_gene: TRBJ1-2; v_gene: TRBV11-2; CDR3aa: CASSSDRVVRGYTF
j_gene: TRBJ2-1; v_gene: TRBV7-9; CDR3aa: CASSLSDEQFF
j_gene: TRBJ2-5; v_gene: TRBV15; CDR3aa: CATSRGGLAGVLRETQYF
j_gene: TRBJ2-1; v_gene: TRBV28; CDR3aa: CASRQGVRNEQFF
j_gene: TRBJ2-5; v_gene: TRBV2; CDR3aa: CASSDGLTFQETQYF
j_gene: TRBJ2-3; v_gene: TRBV4-2; CDR3aa: CASSFQQEPMGSTDTQYF
j_gene: TRBJ2-1; v_gene: TRBV15; CDR3aa: CATSRDSLAGAYNEQFF
j_gene: TRBJ1-1; v_gene: TRBV5-5; CDR3aa: CASTLSPSGTEAFF
j_gene: TRBJ2-7; v_gene: TRBV6-1; CDR3aa: CASSEMGQGVHEQYF
j_gene: TRBJ2-6; v_gene: TRBV28; CDR3aa: CASSGQSSGANVLTF
j_gene: TRBJ2-3; v_gene: TRBV6-4; CDR3aa: CASSLGRADTQYF
j_gene: TRBJ2-2; v_gene: TRBV4-3; CDR3aa: CASSQESGGPGTGELFF
j_gene: TRBJ2-6; v_gene: TRBV9; CDR3aa: CASSDRQGARGANVLTF
j_gene: TRBJ1-4; v_gene: TRBV3-1/TRBV3-2; CDR3aa: CASSQSGQPNEKLFF
j_gene: TRBJ2-7; v_gene: TRBV6-6; CDR3aa: CASSKTGTTYEQYF
j_gene: TRBJ1-5; v_gene: TRBV24-1; CDR3aa: CATSETGDHNQPQHF
j_gene: TRBJ2-7; v_gene: TRBV5-1; CDR3aa: CASSLGPGALYEQYF
j_gene: TRBJ2-1; v_gene: TRBV27; CDR3aa: CASRSGGAGYNEQFF
j_gene: TRBJ2-2; v_gene: TRBV18; CDR3aa: CASSPQRVDTGELFF
j_gene: TRBJ1-6; v_gene: TRBV3-1/TRBV3-2; CDR3aa: CASSQDSRQGWNSPLHF
j_gene: TRBJ2-1; v_gene: TRBV6-1; CDR3aa: CASSEYVAGTNAYNEQFF
j_gene: TRBJ1-1; v_gene: TRBV4-1; CDR3aa: CASSQVGTGGTEAFF
j_gene: TRBJ2-7; v_gene: TRBV27; CDR3aa: CASSVRTLAGVEQYF
j_gene: TRBJ2-7; v_gene: TRBV5-8; CDR3aa: CASSFGSNFEQYF
j_gene: TRBJ1-3; v_gene: TRBV11-1; CDR3aa: CASSLGDIRSGNTIYF
j_gene: TRBJ2-1; v_gene: TRBV6-4; CDR3aa: CASSDEGGGGEQFF
j_gene: TRBJ2-2; v_gene: TRBV7-9; CDR3aa: CASSLGWALNTGELFF
j_gene: TRBJ2-7; v_gene: TRBV4-2; CDR3aa: CASSQEGQSSYEQYF
j_gene: TRBJ1-2; v_gene: TRBV6-1; CDR3aa: CASSERGGGGDYGYTF
j_gene: TRBJ2-2; v_gene: TRBV27; CDR3aa: CASTPHGLGGELFF
j_gene: TRBJ1-2; v_gene: TRBV14; CDR3aa: CASSRVSRVPGYGYTF
j_gene: TRBJ2-1; v_gene: TRBV6-1; CDR3aa: CASSEALRNEQFF
j_gene: TRBJ2-7; v_gene: TRBV6-5; CDR3aa: CASSYRRAGAIYEQYF
j_gene: TRBJ1-6; v_gene: TRBV7-9; CDR3aa: CASSLTTDYLSPLHF
j_gene: TRBJ1-1; v_gene: TRBV6-2/TRBV6-3; CDR3aa: CASSFISDLLGDTEAFF
j_gene: TRBJ1-3; v_gene: TRBV6-5; CDR3aa: CASRGSSSGNTIYF
j_gene: TRBJ2-1; v_gene: TRBV5-6; CDR3aa: CASSLRWQRGNNEQFF
j_gene: TRBJ1-1; v_gene: TRBV18; CDR3aa: CASSPSTTEAFF
j_gene: TRBJ1-3; v_gene: TRBV24-1; CDR3aa: CATRDSGNTIYF
j_gene: TRBJ2-2; v_gene: TRBV7-3; CDR3aa: CASSEKLGSTGELFF
j_gene: TRBJ1-1; v_gene: TRBV7-3; CDR3aa: CASRADRNTEAFF